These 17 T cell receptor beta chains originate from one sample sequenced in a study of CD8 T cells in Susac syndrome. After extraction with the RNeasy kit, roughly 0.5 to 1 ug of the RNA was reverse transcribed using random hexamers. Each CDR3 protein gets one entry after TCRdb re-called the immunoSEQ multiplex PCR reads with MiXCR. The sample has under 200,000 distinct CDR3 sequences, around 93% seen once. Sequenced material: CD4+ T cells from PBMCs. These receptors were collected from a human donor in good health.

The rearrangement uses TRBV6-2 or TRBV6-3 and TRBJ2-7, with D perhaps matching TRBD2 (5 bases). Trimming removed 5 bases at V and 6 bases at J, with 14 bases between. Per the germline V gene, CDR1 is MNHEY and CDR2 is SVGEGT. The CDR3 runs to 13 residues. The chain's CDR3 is CASSTRPGIEQYV. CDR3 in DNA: TGTGCCAGCAGTACCCGACCGGGGATCGAGCAGTACGTC.

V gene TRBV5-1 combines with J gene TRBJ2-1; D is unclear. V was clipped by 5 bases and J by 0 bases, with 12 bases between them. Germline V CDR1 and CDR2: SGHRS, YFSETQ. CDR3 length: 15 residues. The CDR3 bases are TGCGCCAGCAGACGGGTTACCTTCTCCTACAATGAGCAGTTCTTC. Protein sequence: CASRRVTFSYNEQFF.

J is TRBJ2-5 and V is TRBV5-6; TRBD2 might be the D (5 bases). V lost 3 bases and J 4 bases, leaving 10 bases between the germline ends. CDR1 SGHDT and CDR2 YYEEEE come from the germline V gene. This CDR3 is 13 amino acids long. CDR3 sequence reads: CASSSVGRETQYF. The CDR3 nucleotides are TGTGCCAGCAGCTCCGTAGGGAGAGAGACCCAGTACTTC.

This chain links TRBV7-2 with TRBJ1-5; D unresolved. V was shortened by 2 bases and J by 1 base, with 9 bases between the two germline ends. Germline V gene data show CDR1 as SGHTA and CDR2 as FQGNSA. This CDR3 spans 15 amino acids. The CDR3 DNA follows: TGTGCCAGCAGCTTATTGAGTTGGAGCAATCAGCCCCAGCATTTT. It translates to CASSLLSWSNQPQHF.

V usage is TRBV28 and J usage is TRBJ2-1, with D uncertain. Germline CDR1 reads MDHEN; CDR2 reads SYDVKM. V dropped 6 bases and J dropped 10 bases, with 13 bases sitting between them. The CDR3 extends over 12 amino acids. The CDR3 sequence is CASSRELGEQFF. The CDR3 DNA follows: TGTGCCAGCAGCCGAGAGCTGGGCGAGCAGTTCTTC.

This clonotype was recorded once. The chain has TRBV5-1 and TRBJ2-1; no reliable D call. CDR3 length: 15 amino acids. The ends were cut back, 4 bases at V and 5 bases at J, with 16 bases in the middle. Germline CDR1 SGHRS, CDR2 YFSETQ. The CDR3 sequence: CASSVQWSYNNEQFF. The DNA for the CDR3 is TGCGCCAGCAGCGTGCAGTGGAGTTATAACAATGAGCAGTTCTTC.

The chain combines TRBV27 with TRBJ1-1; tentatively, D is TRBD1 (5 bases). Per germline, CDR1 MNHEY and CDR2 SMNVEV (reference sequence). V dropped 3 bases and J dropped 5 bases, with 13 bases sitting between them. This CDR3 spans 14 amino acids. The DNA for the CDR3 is TGTGCCAGCAGTTTCCTACCTCAGGGAACTGAAGCTTTCTTT. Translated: CASSFLPQGTEAFF.

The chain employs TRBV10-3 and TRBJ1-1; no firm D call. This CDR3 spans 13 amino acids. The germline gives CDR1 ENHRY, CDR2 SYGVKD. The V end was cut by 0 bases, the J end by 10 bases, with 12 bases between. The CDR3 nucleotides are TGTGCCATCAGTGAGTCAGGAGGTTTAGGAGCTTTCTTT. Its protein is CAISESGGLGAFF.

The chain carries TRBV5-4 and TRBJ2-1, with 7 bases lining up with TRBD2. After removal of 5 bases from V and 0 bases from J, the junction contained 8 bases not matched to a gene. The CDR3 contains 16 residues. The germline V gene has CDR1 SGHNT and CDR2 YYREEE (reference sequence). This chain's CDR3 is CASRKDGGSSYNEQFF. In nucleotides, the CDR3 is TGTGCCAGCAGAAAGGACGGGGGGAGCTCCTACAATGAGCAGTTCTTC.

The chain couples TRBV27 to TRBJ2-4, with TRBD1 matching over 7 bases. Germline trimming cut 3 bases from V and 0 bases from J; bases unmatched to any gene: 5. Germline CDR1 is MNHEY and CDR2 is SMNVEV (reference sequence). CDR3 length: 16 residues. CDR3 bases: TGTGCCAGCAGTTTCTACAGGGGTTTAGCCAAAAACATTCAGTACTTC. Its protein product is CASSFYRGLAKNIQYF.

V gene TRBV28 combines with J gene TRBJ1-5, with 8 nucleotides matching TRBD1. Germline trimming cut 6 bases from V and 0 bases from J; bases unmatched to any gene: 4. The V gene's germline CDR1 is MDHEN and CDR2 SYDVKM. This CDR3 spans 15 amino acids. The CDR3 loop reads CASRQGGLSNQPQHF. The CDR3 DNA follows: TGTGCCAGCAGACAGGGGGGCCTTAGCAATCAGCCCCAGCATTTT. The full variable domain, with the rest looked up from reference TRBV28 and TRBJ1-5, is DVKVTQSSRYLVKRTGEKVFLECVQDMDHENMFWYRQDPGLGLRLIYFSYDVKMKEKGDIPEGYSVSREKKERFSLILESASTNQTSMYLCASRQGGLSNQPQHFGDGTRLSIL.

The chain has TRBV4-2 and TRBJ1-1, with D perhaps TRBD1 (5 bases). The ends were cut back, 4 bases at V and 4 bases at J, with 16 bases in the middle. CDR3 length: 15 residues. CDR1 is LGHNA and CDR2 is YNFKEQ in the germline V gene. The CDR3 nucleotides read TGTGCCAGCAGCCCCTCCGGGCAGGGTGGCACTGAAGCTTTCTTT. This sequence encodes CASSPSGQGGTEAFF.

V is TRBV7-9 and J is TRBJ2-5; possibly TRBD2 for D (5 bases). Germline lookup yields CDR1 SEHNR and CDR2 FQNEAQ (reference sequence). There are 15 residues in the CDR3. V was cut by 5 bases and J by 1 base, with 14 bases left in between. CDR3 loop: CASSTRTGIQETQYF. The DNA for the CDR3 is TGTGCCAGCAGCACCCGGACTGGCATCCAAGAGACCCAGTACTTC. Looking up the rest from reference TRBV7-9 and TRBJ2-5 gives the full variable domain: DTGVSQNPRHKITKRGQNVTFRCDPISEHNRLYWYRQTLGQGPEFLTYFQNEAQLEKSRLLSDRFSAERPKGSFSTLEIQRTEQGDSAMYLCASSTRTGIQETQYFGPGTRLLVL.

The CDR3 spells CASRIQSGNTIYF. CDR3 in DNA: TGTGCCAGCAGGATTCAATCTGGAAACACCATATATTTT. V is TRBV12-3 or TRBV12-4 and J is TRBJ1-3; no firm D call. V lost 6 bases to trimming and J lost 1 base, with 7 bases between them. The CDR3 has 13 residues.

CDR3 nucleotides: TGTGCCACCAGTGATTCTCTACAGGGAGATACGCAGTATTTT. Protein product: CATSDSLQGDTQYF. The chain recombines TRBV24-1 with TRBJ2-3; a weak D match, TRBD1 (6 bases). V was pared by 2 bases and J by 5 bases, with 10 bases between. CDR1 and CDR2 (germline): KGHDR, SFDVKD. CDR3 size: 14 residues.

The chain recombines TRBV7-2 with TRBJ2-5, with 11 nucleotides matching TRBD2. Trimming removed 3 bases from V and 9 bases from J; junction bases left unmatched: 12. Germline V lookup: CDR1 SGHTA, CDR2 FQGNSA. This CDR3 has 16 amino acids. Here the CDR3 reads CASSFRLAGGPTAQYF. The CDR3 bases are TGTGCCAGCAGCTTCCGGCTAGCGGGGGGCCCAACGGCCCAGTACTTC.

CDR3 sequence (DNA): TGCAGTGCTAGAGATGTACGGTCGAACACAGATACGCAGTATTTT. This sequence encodes CSARDVRSNTDTQYF. This chain uses TRBV20-1 with TRBJ2-3, with no clear D. The germline V gene has CDR1 DFQATT and CDR2 SNEGSKA (reference sequence). The CDR3 spans 15 residues. V dropped 0 bases and J dropped 2 bases, with 12 bases sitting between them.